This record concerns one T cell receptor beta chain sequence. What it binds is unknown. This sample is drawn from a study of CD8+ T cells in alopecia areata. Findings of the study overall: For patients receiving tofacitinib, scalp clonality and expanded CD8+ clones among the top 100 significantly decreased.

cDNA reverse transcribed from extracted RNA served as the sequencing template. The method was immunoSEQ multiplex PCR; TCRdb's version includes in-frame clones alone and lacks a portion of them. The data contain roughly 200,000 clones, about 55% of them singletons. As for treatment: oral pan-JAK inhibitor, 5-10 mg twice daily. The receptor was derived from a human donor with alopecia areata. This sample comprised CD8+ T cells sorted from blood, obtained at week 24, from a patient treated with tofacitinib.

This chain's CDR3 is CASSPTTDEQFF. The DNA of the CDR3 is TGTGCCAGCAGCCCGACGACGGATGAGCAGTTCTTC. The rearrangement uses TRBV11-2 and TRBJ2-1; D remains ambiguous. Germline loops: CDR1 SGHAT, CDR2 FQNNGV. Trimming stripped 5 bases from V and 8 bases from J, with 10 bases between. The CDR3 loop spans 12 amino acids.